The source of this T cell receptor beta chain is a study of regulatory T cells in long-lasting Graves disease. Overall study: Persistent cases were those of Graves' disease that involved over 5 years of antithyroid drugs with positive TSH receptor antibodies.

For TCR beta, libraries came from iRepertoire HTBI primers and Arm-PCR of CDR3 regions. Authors' processing steps: Among the samples, roughly 61 TRBV and 12 to 15 TRBJ segments were identified. Each CDR3 protein is one row after TCRdb ran MiXCR on the multiplex PCR reads. The V and J calls were not made by the authors but by TCRdb's processing. This sample has about 660,000 distinct CDR3 sequences, with around 30% found just once. The time point was: persistent/refractory GD, antithyroid drugs over 5 years with positive TRAb. Construction of the TCR library relied on RNA isolated from PBMCs. All patients originated from an endocrinology department located in Xi'an, China. This clonotype has just a few counts. The V gene lost 5 bases and the J gene lost 7 bases, with 14 bases spanning the gap. The CDR3 is 13 residues long. Germline CDR1 reads MNHEY; CDR2 reads SVGEGT.

This TCR was recovered from a female donor with Graves disease. The sample was peripheral blood mononuclear cells (PBMCs), taken when the disease was refractory, from a patient treated with antithyroid drugs. This chain uses TRBV6-2 or TRBV6-3 with TRBJ1-2; TRBD1 is a possible D gene (5 bases). The CDR3, as DNA: TGTGCCAGCAGTGAATCCTGGACATTTGGCTACACCTTC. It specifies CASSESWTFGYTF.